The sequence of this T cell receptor beta chain was determined in a study of post-analysis software for immune sequencing data. Study-wide points: Controls showed significantly higher normalized Chao1 diversity than did multiple sclerosis patients. TRBV segments more frequent in patients than in controls numbered about five and included TRBV5-6, TRBV5-1 and TRBV20-1.

Unique molecular identifiers featured in each of the TCR beta cDNA libraries. TCRdb redid the calling of the PCR reads with MiXCR, one entry per CDR3 protein. The table shows approximately 660,000 distinct CDR3 sequences, with about 60% occurring only once. Concerning this clonotype itself: The antigen is undetermined.

CDR3 length equals 14 residues. V was clipped by 6 bases and J by 4 bases, with 18 bases between them. Germline CDR1 SQVTM, CDR2 ANQGSEA. The chain combines TRBV29-1 with TRBJ2-5; D remains ambiguous. Sequencing was carried out using blood. This receptor was taken from a girl aged 2-10 years with multiple sclerosis. The CDR3 bases are TGCAGCGTACCCCGAGGTCTGCTGGGAGAGACCCAGTACTTC. Translated: CSVPRGLLGETQYF.